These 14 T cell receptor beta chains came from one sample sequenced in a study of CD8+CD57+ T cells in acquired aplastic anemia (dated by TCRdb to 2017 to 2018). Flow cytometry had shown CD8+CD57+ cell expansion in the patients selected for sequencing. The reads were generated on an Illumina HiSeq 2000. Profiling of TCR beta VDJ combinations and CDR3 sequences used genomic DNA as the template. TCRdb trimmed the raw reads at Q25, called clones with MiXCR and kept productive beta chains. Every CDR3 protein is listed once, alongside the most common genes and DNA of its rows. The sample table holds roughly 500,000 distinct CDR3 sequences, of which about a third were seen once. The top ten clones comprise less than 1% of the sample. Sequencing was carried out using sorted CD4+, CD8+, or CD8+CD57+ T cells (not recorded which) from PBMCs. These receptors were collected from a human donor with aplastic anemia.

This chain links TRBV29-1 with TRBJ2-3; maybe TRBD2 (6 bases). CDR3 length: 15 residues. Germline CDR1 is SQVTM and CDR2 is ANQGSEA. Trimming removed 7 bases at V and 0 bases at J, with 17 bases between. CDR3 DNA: TGCAGCGCTGGAAAGGGCGGGATTAGCACAGATACGCAGTATTTT. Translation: CSAGKGGISTDTQYF.

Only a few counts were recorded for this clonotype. For the CDR3, the DNA is TGTGCCAGCACAATATCCAGGGGGGGTGAAGCTTTCTTT. Translated: CASTISRGGEAFF. The gene calls are TRBV7-9 and TRBJ1-1, with 7 bases aligning to TRBD1. CDR1 is SEHNR, CDR2 FQNEAQ, per germline (reference sequence). With V trimmed by 7 bases and J by 7 bases, 9 bases remained unmatched. The CDR3 sequence is 13 residues long.

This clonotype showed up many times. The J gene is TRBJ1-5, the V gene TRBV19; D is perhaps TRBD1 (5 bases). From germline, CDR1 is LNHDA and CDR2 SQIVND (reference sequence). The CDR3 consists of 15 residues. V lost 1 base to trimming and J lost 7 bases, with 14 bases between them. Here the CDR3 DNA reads TGTGCCAGTAGTATAGTCGCAACAGGCAGGCAGCCCCAGCATTTT. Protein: CASSIVATGRQPQHF.

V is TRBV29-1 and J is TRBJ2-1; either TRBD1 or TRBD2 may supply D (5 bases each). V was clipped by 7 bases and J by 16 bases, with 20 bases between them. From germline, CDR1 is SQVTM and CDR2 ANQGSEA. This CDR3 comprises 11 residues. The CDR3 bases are TGCAGCGCGATTCTAGTGGGGGTCCGTTTCTTC. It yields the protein CSAILVGVRFF.

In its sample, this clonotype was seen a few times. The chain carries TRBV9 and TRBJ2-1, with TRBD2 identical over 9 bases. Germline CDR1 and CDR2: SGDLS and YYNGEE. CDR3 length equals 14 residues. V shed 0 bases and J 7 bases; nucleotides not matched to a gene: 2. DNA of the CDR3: TGTGCCAGCAGCGTAGCTAGCGGGACAAATGAGCAGTTCTTC. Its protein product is CASSVASGTNEQFF.

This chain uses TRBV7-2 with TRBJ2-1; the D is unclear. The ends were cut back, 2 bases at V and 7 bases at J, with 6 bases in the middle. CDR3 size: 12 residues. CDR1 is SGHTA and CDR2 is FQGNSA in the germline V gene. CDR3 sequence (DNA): TGTGCCAGCAGCTTACAGGTGAATGAGCAGTTCTTC. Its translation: CASSLQVNEQFF.

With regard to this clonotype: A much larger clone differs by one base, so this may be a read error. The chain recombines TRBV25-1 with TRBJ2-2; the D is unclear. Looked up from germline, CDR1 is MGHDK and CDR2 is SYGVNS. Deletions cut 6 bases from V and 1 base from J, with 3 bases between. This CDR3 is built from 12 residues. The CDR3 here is CASRMNTGELFF. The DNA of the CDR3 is TGTGCCAGCAGAATGAACACCGGGGAGCTGTTTTTT.

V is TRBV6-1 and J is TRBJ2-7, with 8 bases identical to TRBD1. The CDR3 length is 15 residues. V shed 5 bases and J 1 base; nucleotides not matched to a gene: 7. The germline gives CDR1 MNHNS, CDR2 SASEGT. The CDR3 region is CASSRQGSPSYEQYF. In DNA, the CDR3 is TGTGCCAGCAGTCGACAGGGGAGCCCTTCCTACGAGCAGTACTTC.

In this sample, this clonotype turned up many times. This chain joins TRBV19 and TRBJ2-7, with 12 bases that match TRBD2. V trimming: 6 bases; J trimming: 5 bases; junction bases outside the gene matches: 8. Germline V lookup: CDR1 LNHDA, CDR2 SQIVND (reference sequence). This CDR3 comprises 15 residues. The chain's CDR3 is CASSTGLAGINEQYF. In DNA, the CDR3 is TGTGCCAGTAGCACTGGACTAGCGGGAATCAACGAGCAGTACTTC.

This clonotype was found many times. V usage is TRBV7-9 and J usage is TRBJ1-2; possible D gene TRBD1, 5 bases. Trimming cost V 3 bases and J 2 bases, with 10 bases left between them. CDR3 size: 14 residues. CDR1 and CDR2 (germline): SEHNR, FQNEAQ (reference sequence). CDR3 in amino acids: CASSFSGQNYGYTF. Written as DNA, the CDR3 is TGTGCCAGCAGCTTTTCGGGGCAGAACTATGGCTACACCTTC.

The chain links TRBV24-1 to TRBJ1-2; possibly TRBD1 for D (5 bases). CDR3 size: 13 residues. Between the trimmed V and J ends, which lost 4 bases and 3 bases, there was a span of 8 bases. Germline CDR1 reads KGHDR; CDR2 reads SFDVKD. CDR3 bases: TGTGCCACCAGTGAAGACAGTTACTATGGCTACACCTTC. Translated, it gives CATSEDSYYGYTF.

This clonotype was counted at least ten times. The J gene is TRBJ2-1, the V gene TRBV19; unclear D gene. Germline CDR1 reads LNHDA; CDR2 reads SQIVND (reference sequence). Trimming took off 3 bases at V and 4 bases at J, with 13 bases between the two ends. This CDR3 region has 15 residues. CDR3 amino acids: CASSIAANLYNEQFF. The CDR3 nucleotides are TGTGCCAGTAGTATCGCGGCTAACCTTTACAATGAGCAGTTCTTC.

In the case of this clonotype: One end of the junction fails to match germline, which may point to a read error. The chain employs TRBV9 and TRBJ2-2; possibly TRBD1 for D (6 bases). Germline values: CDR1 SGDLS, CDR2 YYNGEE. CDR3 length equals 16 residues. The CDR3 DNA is TGTGCCAGCAGCGTAGCCGGACAGAGGGACACCGGGGAGCTGCTTTTT. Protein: CASSVAGQRDTGELLF.

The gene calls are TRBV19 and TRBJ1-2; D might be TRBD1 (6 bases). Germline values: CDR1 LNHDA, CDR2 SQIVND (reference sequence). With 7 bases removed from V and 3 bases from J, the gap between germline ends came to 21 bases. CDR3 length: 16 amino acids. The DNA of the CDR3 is TGTGCCAGTACCGGCGGGCTCACAGGGTGGGACTATGGCTACACCTTC. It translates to CASTGGLTGWDYGYTF.